This entry features one T cell receptor (beta chain) sequence. This sample is drawn from a study of blood T cell repertoires in COVID-19. Looking at the study overall: Acute-phase and convalescent COVID-19 samples originated in the United States, Italy and Spain. T cells, B-cell-depleted T cells, or PBMCs provided the cDNA or gDNA that served as material.

The germline gives CDR1 MNHEY, CDR2 SVGAGI. The CDR3 consists of 12 residues. With 4 bases removed from V and 6 bases from J, the gap between germline ends came to 9 bases. Per the original data handling: Amplification with reference gene primers provided the estimates of nucleated cell counts. The repertoire was sequenced with immunoSEQ multiplex PCR; TCRdb's copy has only in-frame clones and lacks some. The DNA was the basis for D and trimming; V, J and clone size are from that table. The sample lists around 180,000 clones, around four fifths occurring once. The receptor was isolated from a woman aged 25 to 45 with acute or convalescent COVID-19. The chain is built from TRBV6-5 and TRBJ1-2, with a tentative D call TRBD1 (5 bases). Sequenced: peripheral blood. This CDR3 is CASSLAGDGYTF. The CDR3 nucleotides are TGTGCCAGCAGTTTGGCGGGGGATGGCTACACCTTC.